This T cell receptor (beta chain) came from a study of ipilimumab plus nivolumab after autologous stem cell transplantation. Profiling relied on immunoSEQ multiplex PCR, and the TCRdb table lists in-frame clones only, not all of them. The table lists tens of thousands of clones, about 91% of them singletons. With V trimmed by 3 bases and J by 8 bases, 7 bases remained unmatched. Germline CDR1 reads LGHNA; CDR2 reads YSLEER. This CDR3 spans 15 amino acids. The chain is built from TRBV4-3 and TRBJ1-4, with 9 nucleotides matching TRBD1. The material was PBMCs, obtained in a trial of ipilimumab plus nivolumab as post-transplant consolidation. This receptor was obtained from a male donor with multiple myeloma. DNA of the CDR3: TGCGCCAGCAGCCAGGGGGACAGGGTAGGGGAAAAACTGTTTTTT. Translation: CASSQGDRVGEKLFF.